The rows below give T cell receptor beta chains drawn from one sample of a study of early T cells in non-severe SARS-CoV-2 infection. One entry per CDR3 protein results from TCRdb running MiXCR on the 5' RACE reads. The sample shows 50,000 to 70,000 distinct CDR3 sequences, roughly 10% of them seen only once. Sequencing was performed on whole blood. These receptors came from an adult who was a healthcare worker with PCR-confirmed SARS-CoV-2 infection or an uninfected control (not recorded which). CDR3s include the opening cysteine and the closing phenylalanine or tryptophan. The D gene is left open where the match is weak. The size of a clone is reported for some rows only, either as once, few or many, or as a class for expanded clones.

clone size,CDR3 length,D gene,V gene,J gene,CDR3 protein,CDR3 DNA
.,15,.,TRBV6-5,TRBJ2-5,CASRVTGLAGETQYF,TGTGCCAGCAGGGTAACGGGGCTAGCTGGAGAGACCCAGTACTTC
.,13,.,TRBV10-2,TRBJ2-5,CASSHTGQETQYF,TGCGCCAGCAGTCATACAGGACAAGAGACCCAGTACTTC
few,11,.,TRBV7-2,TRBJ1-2,CASSSTPSYTF,TGTGCCAGCAGCTCGACACCCTCCTACACCTTC
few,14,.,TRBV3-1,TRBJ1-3,CASSQTHSENTIYF,TGTGCCAGCAGCCAAACACACTCTGAAAACACCATATATTTT
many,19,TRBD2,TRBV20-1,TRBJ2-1,CSARVPLGGRTSGHNEQFF,TGCAGTGCTAGAGTTCCGCTCGGGGGCCGGACTAGCGGCCACAATGAGCAGTTCTTC
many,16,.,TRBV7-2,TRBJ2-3,CASSGRGGNPPDTQYF,TGTGCCAGCAGCGGAAGGGGGGGCAACCCCCCAGATACGCAGTATTTT
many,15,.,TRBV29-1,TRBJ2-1,CSVALDTADYNEQFF,TGCAGCGTCGCGTTAGACACCGCCGACTACAATGAGCAGTTCTTC
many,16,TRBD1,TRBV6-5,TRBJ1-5,CASSPLGRGDNQPQHF,TGTGCCAGCAGCCCCCTTGGCAGGGGGGACAATCAGCCCCAGCATTTT
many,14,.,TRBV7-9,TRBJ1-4,CASSSLVDPEKLFF,TGTGCCAGCAGCTCCCTGGTCGACCCGGAAAAACTGTTTTTT
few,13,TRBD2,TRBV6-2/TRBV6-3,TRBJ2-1,CASRKAGGLEQFF,TGTGCCAGCAGGAAGGCGGGAGGATTGGAGCAGTTCTTC
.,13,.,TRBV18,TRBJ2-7,CASIRDTAYEQYF,TGTGCCAGCATCCGGGACACAGCCTACGAGCAGTACTTC
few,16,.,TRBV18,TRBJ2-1,CASSPTERPGPNEQFF,TGTGCCAGCTCACCCACCGAGAGACCAGGCCCCAATGAGCAGTTCTTC
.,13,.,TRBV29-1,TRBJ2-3,CSVEARGTDTQYF,TGCAGCGTTGAGGCCAGGGGCACAGATACGCAGTATTTT
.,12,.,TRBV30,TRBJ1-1,CVWSWGGTEAFF,TGTGTCTGGAGCTGGGGGGGCACTGAAGCTTTCTTT
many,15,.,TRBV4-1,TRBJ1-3,CASSLFTTSGNTIYF,TGCGCCAGCAGCCTCTTCACCACCTCTGGAAACACCATATATTTT
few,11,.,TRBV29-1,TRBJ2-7,CSVAEYYEQYF,TGCAGCGTCGCAGAATACTACGAGCAGTACTTC
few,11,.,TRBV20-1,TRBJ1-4,CSAEADEKLFF,TGCAGTGCCGAAGCGGATGAAAAACTGTTTTTT
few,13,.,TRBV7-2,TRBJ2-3,CASSLARTDTQYF,TGTGCCAGCAGTCTTGCTAGAACAGATACGCAGTATTTT
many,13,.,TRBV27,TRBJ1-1,CASSWGGSTEAFF,TGTGCCAGCAGTTGGGGAGGGAGCACTGAAGCTTTCTTT
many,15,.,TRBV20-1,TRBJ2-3,CSATTSAGSTDTQYF,TGCAGTGCTACCACGTCAGCGGGTAGCACAGATACGCAGTATTTT
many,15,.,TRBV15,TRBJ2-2,CATSRRGAFGGELFF,TGTGCCACCAGCAGGCGTGGGGCCTTCGGCGGGGAGCTGTTTTTT
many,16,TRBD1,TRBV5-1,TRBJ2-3,CASRLHDRVDSDTQYF,TGCGCCAGCAGACTTCATGACAGGGTCGATTCCGATACGCAGTATTTT
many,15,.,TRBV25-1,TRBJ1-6,CASRGGASYNSPLHF,TGTGCCAGCAGGGGCGGGGCATCCTATAATTCACCCCTCCACTTT
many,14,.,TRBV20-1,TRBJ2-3,CSASTGPRGDTQYF,TGCAGTGCTAGTACCGGGCCGAGAGGAGATACGCAGTATTTT
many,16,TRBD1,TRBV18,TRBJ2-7,CASSPVRDRGQYEQYF,TGTGCCAGCTCACCAGTCCGGGACAGGGGGCAATACGAGCAGTACTTC
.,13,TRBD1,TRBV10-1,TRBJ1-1,CASRGQMNTEAFF,TGCGCCAGCCGGGGACAGATGAACACTGAAGCTTTCTTT
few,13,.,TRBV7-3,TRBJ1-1,CASSPHPETEAFF,TGTGCCAGCAGCCCCCATCCGGAAACTGAAGCTTTCTTT